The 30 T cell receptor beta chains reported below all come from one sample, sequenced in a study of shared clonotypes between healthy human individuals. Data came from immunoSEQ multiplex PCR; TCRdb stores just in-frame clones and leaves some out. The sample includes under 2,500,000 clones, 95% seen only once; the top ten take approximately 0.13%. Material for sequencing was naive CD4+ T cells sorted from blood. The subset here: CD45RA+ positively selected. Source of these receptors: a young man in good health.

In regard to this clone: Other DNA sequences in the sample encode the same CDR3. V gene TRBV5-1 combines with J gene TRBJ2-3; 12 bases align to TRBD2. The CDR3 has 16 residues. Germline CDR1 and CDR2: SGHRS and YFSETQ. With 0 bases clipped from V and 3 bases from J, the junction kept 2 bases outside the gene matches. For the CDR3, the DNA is TGCGCCAGCAGCTTGGGCGGGACTAGCGGGACAGATACGCAGTATTTT. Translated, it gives CASSLGGTSGTDTQYF. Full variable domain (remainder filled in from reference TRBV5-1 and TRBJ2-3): KAGVTQTPRYLIKTRGQQVTLSCSPISGHRSVSWYQQTPGQGLQFLFEYFSETQRNKGNFPGRFSGRQFSNSRSEMNVSTLELGDSALYLCASSLGGTSGTDTQYFGPGTRLTVL.

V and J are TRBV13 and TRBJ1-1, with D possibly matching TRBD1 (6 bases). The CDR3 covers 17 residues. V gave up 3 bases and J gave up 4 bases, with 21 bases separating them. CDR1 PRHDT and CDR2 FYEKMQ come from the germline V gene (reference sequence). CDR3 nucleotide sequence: TGTGCCAGCAGCTTCCGGCGGGAACAAGGACAGACCACTGAAGCTTTCTTT. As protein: CASSFRREQGQTTEAFF.

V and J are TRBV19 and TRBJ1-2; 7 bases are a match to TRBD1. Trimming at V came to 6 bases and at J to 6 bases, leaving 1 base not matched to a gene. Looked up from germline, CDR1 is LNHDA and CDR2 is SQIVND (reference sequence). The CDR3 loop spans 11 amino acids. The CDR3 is CASRQGDGYTF. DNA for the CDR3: TGTGCCAGTAGGCAGGGGGATGGCTACACCTTC.

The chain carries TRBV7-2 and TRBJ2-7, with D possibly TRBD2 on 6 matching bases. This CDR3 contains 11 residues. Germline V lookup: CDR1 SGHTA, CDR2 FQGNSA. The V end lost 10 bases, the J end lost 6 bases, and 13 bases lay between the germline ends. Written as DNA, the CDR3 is TGTGCCACGGGGGAGGTTGGCGAGCAGTACTTC. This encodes CATGEVGEQYF. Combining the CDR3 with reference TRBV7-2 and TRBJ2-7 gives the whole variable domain GAGVSQSPSNKVTEKGKDVELRCDPISGHTALYWYRQSLGQGLEFLIYFQGNSAPDKSGLPSDRFSAERTGGSVSTLTIQRTQQEDSAVYLCATGEVGEQYFGPGTRLTVT.

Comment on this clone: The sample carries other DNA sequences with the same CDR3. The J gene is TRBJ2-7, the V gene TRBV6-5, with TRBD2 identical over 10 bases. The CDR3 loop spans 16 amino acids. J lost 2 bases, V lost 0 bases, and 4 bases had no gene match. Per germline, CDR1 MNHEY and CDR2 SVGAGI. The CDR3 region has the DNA TGTGCCAGCAGTTACTCGATCCTAGCGGGGGCCTACGAGCAGTACTTC. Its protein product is CASSYSILAGAYEQYF.

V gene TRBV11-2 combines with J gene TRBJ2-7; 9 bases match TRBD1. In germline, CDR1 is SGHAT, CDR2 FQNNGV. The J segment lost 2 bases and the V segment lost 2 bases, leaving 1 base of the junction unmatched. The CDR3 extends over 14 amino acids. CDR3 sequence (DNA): TGTGCCAGCAGCTTAAACAGGGGGCCCTACGAGCAGTACTTC. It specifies CASSLNRGPYEQYF.

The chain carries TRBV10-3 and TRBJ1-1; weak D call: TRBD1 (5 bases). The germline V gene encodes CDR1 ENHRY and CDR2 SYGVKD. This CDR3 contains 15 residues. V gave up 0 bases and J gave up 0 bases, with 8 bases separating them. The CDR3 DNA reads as TGTGCCATCAGTGAGTCGTGGGACTTGAACACTGAAGCTTTCTTT. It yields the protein CAISESWDLNTEAFF.

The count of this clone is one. CDR3 residues: CASSTRVGEQFF. DNA for the CDR3: TGTGCCAGCAGCACTAGAGTAGGAGAGCAGTTCTTC. The rearrangement uses TRBV7-2 and TRBJ2-1; D is possibly TRBD2 (5 bases). This CDR3 region has 12 residues. Per the germline V gene, CDR1 is SGHTA and CDR2 is FQGNSA. Trimming left V 5 bases short and J 10 bases short, with 12 bases between. Full variable domain (missing parts from reference TRBV7-2 and TRBJ2-1): GAGVSQSPSNKVTEKGKDVELRCDPISGHTALYWYRQSLGQGLEFLIYFQGNSAPDKSGLPSDRFSAERTGGSVSTLTIQRTQQEDSAVYLCASSTRVGEQFFGPGTRLTVL.

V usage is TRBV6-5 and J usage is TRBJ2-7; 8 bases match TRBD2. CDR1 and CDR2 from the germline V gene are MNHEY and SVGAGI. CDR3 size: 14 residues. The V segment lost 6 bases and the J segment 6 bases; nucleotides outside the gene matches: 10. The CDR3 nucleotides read TGTGCCAGCAGACCCGCGGGGGGCGGTACCGAGCAGTACTTC. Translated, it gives CASRPAGGGTEQYF.

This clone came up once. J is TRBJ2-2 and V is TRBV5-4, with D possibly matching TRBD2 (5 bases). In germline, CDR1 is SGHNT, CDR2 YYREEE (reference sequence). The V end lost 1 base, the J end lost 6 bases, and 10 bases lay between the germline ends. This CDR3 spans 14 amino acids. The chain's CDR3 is CASSLKLVAGELFF. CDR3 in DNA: TGTGCCAGCAGCTTGAAACTAGTGGCCGGGGAGCTGTTTTTT. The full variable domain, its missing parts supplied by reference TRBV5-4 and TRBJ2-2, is ETGVTQSPTHLIKTRGQQVTLRCSSQSGHNTVSWYQQALGQGPQFIFQYYREEENGRGNFPPRFSGLQFPNYSSELNVNALELDDSALYLCASSLKLVAGELFFGEGSRLTVL.

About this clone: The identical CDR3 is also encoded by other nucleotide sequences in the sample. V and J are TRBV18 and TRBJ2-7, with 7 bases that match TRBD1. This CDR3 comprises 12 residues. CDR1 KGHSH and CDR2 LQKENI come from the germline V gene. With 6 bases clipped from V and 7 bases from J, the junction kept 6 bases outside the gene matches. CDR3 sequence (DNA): TGTGCCAGCTCCCTTACAGGGGAAGAGCAGTACTTC. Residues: CASSLTGEEQYF.

The CDR3 sequence: CASSFTQTGLQETQYF. Written as DNA, the CDR3 is TGTGCCAGCAGCTTCACCCAGACAGGGCTACAAGAGACCCAGTACTTC. The V gene is TRBV5-6, the J gene TRBJ2-5, with TRBD1 matching 7 bases. The CDR3 spans 16 residues. From germline, CDR1 is SGHDT and CDR2 YYEEEE. With 2 bases clipped from V and 2 bases from J, the junction kept 9 bases outside the gene matches.

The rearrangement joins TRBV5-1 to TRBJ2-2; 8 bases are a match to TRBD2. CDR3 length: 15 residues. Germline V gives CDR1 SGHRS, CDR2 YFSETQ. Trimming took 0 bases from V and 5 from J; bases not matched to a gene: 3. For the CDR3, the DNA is TGCGCCAGCAGCTTGGGTGCGGGGGGAACCGGGGAGCTGTTTTTT. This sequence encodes CASSLGAGGTGELFF.

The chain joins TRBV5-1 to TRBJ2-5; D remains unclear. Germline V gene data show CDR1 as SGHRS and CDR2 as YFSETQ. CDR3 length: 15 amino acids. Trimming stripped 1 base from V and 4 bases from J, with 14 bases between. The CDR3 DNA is TGCGCCAGCAGCTTGAATTACGTACAGCCAGAGACCCAGTACTTC. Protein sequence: CASSLNYVQPETQYF.

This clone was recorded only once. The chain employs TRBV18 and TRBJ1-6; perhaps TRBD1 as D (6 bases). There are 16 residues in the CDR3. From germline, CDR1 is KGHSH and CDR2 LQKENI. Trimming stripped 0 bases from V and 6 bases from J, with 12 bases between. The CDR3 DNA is TGTGCCAGCTCACCACCCGGCGGAGGGGGTAATTCACCCCTCCACTTT. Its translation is CASSPPGGGGNSPLHF.

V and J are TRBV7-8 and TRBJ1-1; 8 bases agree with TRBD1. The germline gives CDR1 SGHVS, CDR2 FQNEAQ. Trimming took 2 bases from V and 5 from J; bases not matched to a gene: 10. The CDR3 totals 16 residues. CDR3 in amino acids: CASSLQGAIDGTEAFF. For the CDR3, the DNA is TGTGCCAGCAGCTTACAGGGGGCAATAGATGGGACTGAAGCTTTCTTT.

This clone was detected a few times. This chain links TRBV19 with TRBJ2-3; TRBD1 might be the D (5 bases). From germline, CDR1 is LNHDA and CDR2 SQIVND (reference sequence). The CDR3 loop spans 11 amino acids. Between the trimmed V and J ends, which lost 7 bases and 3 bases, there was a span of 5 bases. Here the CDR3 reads CASTGTDTQYF. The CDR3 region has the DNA TGTGCCAGTACAGGGACAGATACGCAGTATTTT.

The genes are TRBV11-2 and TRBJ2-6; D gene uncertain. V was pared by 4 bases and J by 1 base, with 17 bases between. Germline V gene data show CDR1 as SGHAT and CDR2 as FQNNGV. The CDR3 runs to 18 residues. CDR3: CASSSPRSGFSGANVLTF. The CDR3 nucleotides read TGTGCCAGCAGCTCCCCGAGATCGGGCTTTTCTGGGGCCAACGTCCTGACTTTC.

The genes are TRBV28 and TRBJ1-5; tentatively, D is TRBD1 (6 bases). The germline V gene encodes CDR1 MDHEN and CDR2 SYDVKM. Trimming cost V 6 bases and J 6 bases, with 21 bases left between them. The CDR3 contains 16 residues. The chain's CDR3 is CASSPYSTGFSQPQHF. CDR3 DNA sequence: TGTGCCAGCAGCCCTTATTCTACAGGGTTTAGTCAGCCCCAGCATTTT.

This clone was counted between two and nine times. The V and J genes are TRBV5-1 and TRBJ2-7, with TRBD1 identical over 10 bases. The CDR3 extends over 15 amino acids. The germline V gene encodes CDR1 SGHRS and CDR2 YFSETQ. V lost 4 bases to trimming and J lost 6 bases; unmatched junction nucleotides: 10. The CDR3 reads CASSLITGTGVEQYF. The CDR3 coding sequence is TGCGCCAGCAGCCTAATCACCGGGACAGGGGTCGAGCAGTACTTC.

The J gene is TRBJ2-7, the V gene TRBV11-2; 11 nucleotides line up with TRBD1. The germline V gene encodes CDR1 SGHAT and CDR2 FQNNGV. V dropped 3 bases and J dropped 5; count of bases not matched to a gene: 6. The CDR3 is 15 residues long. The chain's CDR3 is CASSFRDRGNDEQYF. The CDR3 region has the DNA TGTGCCAGCAGCTTTCGGGACAGGGGGAACGACGAGCAGTACTTC.

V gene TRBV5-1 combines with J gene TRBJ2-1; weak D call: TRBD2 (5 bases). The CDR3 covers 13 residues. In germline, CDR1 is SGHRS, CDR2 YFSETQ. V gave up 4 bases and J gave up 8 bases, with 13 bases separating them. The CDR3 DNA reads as TGCGCCAGCAGCGGCGACTACAACTATGAGCAGTTCTTC. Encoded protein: CASSGDYNYEQFF.

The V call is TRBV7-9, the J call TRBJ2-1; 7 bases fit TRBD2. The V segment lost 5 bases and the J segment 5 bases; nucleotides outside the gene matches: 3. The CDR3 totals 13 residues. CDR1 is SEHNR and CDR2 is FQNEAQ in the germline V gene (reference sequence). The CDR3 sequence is CASSRSGDNEQFF. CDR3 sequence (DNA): TGTGCCAGCAGCCGGAGCGGGGACAATGAGCAGTTCTTC. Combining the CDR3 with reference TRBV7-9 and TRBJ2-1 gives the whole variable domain DTGVSQNPRHKITKRGQNVTFRCDPISEHNRLYWYRQTLGQGPEFLTYFQNEAQLEKSRLLSDRFSAERPKGSFSTLEIQRTEQGDSAMYLCASSRSGDNEQFFGPGTRLTVL.

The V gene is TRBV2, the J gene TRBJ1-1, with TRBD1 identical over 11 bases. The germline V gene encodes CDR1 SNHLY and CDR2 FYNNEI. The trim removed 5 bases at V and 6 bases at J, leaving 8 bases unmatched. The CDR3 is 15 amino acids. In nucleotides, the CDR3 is TGTGCCAGCAGTCCGGACAGGGGGCGAGTGTCTGAAGCTTTCTTT. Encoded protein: CASSPDRGRVSEAFF.

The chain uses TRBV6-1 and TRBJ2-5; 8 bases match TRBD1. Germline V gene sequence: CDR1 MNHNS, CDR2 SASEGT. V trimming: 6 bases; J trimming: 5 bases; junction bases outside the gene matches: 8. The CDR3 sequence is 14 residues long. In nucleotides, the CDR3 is TGTGCCAGCAGGAAAGGACAGGGCGCCGAGACCCAGTACTTC. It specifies CASRKGQGAETQYF.

CDR3 amino acids: CASRRQGASTEAFF. In nucleotides, the CDR3 is TGTGCCAGCCGAAGACAGGGGGCGAGCACTGAAGCTTTCTTT. This chain joins TRBV6-1 and TRBJ1-1; 10 bases are a match to TRBD1. CDR1 and CDR2 (germline): MNHNS, SASEGT. CDR3 size: 14 residues. The V gene end was trimmed by 8 bases and the J gene end by 4 bases; junction bases not matched to a gene: 7.

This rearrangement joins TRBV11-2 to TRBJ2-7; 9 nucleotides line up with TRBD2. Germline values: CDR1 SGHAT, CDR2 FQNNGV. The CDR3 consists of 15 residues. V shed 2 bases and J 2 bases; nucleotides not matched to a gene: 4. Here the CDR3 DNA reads TGTGCCAGCAGCTTACTAGCGGGGAAGCCCTACGAGCAGTACTTC. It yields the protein CASSLLAGKPYEQYF.

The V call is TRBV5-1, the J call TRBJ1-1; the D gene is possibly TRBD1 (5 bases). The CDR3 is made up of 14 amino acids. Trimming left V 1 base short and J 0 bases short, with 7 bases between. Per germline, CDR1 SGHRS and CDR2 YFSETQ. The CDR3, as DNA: TGCGCCAGCAGCTTGCCGACAGTGAACACTGAAGCTTTCTTT. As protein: CASSLPTVNTEAFF.

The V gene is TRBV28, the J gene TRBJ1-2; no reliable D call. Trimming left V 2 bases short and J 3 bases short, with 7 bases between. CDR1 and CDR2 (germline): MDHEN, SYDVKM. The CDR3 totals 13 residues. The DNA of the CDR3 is TGTGCCAGCAGTTTAAAGAGTTACTATGGCTACACCTTC. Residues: CASSLKSYYGYTF.

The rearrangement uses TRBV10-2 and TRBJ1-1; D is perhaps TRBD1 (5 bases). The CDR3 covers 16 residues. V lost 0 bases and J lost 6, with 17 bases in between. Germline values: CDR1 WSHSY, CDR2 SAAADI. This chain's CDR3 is CASSESGWGVFAEAFF. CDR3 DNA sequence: TGCGCCAGCAGTGAGTCCGGGTGGGGGGTGTTCGCTGAAGCTTTCTTT.